This TCR beta chain was observed in a study of T cell responses to AZD1222 COVID-19 vaccine. Produced via immunoSEQ multiplex PCR; TCRdb's table is partial and in-frame only. Among 150,000 or so clones, around 90% were seen once, and the ten largest hold about 4%. This CDR3 spans 14 amino acids. The V gene lost 4 bases and the J gene lost 2 bases, with 10 bases spanning the gap. In germline, CDR1 is LGHNA, CDR2 YSLEER. The sample was peripheral blood, taken 28 days after the second AZD1222 dose. This clonotype was obtained from an adult who received the AZD1222 COVID-19 vaccine. The V call is TRBV4-3, the J call TRBJ2-3, with D possibly being TRBD2 (6 bases). The CDR3: CASSLGGPTDTQYF. The CDR3 nucleotides are TGCGCCAGCAGCCTGGGGGGACCCACAGATACGCAGTATTTT.